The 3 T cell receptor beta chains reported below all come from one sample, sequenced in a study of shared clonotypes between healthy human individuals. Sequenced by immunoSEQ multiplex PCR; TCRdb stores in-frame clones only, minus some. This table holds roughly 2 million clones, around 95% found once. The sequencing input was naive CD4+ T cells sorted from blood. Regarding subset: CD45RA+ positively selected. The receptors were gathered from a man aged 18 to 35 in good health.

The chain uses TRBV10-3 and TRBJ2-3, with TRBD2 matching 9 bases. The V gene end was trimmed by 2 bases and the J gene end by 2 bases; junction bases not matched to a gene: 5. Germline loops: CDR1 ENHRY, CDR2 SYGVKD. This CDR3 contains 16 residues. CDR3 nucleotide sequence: TGTGCCATCAGTGAGGGTCTAGCGGGAACCACAGATACGCAGTATTTT. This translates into CAISEGLAGTTDTQYF.

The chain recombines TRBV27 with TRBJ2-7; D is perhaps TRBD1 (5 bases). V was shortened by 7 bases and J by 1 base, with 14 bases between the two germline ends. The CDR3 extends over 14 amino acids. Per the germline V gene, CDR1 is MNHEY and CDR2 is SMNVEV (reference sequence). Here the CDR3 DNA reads TGTGCCAGCACCGAAGGGGTAGGGTCCTACGAGCAGTACTTC. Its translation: CASTEGVGSYEQYF.

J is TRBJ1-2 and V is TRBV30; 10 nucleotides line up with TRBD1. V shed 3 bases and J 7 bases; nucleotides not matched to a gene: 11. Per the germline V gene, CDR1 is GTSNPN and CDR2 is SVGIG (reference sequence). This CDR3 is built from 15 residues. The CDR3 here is CAWSTRDRGLSGYTF. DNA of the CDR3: TGTGCCTGGAGCACGAGGGACAGGGGTTTAAGTGGCTACACCTTC.